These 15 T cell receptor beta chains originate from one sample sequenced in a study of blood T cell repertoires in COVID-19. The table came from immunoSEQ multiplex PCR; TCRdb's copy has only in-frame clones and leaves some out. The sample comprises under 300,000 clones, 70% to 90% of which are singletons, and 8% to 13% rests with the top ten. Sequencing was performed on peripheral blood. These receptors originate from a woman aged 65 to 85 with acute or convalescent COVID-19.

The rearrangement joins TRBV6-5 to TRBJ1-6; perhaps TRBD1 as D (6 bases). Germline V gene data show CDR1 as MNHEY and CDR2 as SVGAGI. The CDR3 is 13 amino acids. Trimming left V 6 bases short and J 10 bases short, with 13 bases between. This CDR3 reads CASRLTGKSPLHF. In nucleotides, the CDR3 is TGTGCCAGCAGGCTCACAGGGAAATCACCCCTCCACTTT.

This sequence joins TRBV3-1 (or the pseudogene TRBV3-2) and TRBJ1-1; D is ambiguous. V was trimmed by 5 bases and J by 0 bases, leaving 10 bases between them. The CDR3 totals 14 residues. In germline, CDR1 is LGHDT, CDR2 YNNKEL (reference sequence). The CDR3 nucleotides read TGTGCCAGCAGCACGGGGTACGTGAACACTGAAGCTTTCTTT. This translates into CASSTGYVNTEAFF.

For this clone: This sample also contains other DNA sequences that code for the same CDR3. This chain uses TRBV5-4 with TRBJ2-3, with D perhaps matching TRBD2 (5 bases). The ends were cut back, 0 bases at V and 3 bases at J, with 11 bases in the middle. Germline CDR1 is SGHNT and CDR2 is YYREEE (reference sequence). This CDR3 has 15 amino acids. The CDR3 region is CASSLAGGSTDTQYF. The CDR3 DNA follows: TGTGCCAGCAGCTTGGCGGGCGGGTCAACAGATACGCAGTATTTT.

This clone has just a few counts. The CDR3, as DNA: TGTGCCAGCAACACGGCTGGGGGCGGCTACACCTTC. Its protein is CASNTAGGGYTF. The V gene is TRBV6-5, the J gene TRBJ1-2, with D maybe TRBD1 (6 bases). Germline V gene sequence: CDR1 MNHEY, CDR2 SVGAGI. V shed 7 bases and J shed 8 bases, with 14 bases lying between them. The CDR3 length is 12 residues.

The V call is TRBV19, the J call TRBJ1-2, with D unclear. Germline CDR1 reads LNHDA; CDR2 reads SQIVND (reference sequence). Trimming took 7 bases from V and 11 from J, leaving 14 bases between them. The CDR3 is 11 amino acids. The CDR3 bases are TGTGCCAGTACCCTCGGAGAGCATTACACCTTC. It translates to CASTLGEHYTF.

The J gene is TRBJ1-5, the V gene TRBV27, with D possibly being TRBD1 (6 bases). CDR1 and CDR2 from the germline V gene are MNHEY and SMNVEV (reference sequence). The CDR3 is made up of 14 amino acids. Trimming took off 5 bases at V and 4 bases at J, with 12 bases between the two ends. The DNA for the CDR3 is TGTGCCAGCAGTCTCCAACAGGGAAATCAGCCCCAGCATTTT. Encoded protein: CASSLQQGNQPQHF.

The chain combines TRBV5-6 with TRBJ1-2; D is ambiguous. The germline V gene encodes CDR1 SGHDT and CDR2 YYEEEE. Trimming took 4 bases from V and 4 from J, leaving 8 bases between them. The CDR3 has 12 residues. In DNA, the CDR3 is TGTGCCAGCAGCAGGGAGACCTATGGCTACACCTTC. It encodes CASSRETYGYTF.

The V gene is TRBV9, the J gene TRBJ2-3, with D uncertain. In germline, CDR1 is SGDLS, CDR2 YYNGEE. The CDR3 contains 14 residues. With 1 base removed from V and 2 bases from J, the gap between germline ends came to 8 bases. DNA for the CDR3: TGTGCCAGCAGCGTAAGTTCAGTCACAGATACGCAGTATTTT. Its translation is CASSVSSVTDTQYF.

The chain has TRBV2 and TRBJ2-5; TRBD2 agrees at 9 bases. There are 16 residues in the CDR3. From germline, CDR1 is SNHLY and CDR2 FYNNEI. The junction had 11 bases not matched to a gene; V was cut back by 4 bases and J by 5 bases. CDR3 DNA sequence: TGTGCCAGCAGTGGTAGGGTAGCGGGGGTGGGGGAGACCCAGTACTTC. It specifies CASSGRVAGVGETQYF.

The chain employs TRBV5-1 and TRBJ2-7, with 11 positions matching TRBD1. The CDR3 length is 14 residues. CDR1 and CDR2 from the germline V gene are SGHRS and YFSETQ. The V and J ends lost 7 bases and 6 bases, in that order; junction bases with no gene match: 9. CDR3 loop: CASGTGGLGAEQYF. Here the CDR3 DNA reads TGCGCCAGCGGGACAGGGGGATTGGGGGCCGAGCAGTACTTC.

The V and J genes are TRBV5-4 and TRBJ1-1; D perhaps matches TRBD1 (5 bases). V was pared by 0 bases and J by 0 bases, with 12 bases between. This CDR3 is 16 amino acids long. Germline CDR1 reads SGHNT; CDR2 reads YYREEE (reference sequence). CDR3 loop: CASSLGRANMNTEAFF. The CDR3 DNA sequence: TGTGCCAGCAGCTTGGGCAGGGCCAACATGAACACTGAAGCTTTCTTT.

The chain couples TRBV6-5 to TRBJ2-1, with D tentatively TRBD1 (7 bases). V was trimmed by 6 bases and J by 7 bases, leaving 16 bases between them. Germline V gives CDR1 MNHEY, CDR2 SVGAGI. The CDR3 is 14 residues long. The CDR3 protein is CASSDREGRNEQFF. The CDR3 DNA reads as TGTGCCAGCAGCGACAGGGAAGGGAGGAATGAGCAGTTCTTC.

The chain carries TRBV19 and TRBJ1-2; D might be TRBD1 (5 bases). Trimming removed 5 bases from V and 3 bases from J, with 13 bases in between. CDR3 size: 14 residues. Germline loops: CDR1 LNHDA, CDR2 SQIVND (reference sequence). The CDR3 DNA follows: TGTGCCAGTAGTCGGGGACTCAGGGACTATGGCTACACCTTC. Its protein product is CASSRGLRDYGYTF. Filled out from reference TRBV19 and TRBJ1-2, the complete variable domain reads DGGITQSPKYLFRKEGQNVTLSCEQNLNHDAMYWYRQDPGQGLRLIYYSQIVNDFQKGDIAEGYSVSREKKESFPLTVTSAQKNPTAFYLCASSRGLRDYGYTFGSGTRLTVV.

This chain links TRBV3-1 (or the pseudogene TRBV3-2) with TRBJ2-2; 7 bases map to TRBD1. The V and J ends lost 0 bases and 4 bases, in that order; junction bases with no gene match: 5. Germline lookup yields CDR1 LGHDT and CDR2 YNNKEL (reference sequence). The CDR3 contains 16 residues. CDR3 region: CASSQDRAGGTGELFF. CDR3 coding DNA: TGTGCCAGCAGCCAAGATAGGGCAGGGGGCACCGGGGAGCTGTTTTTT.

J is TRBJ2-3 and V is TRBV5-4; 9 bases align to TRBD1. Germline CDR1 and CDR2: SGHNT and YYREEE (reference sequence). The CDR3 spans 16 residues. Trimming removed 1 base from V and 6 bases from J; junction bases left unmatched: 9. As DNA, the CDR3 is TGTGCCAGCAGCTTGTATTTTAGGACAGGGGCCGATACGCAGTATTTT. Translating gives CASSLYFRTGADTQYF.